The rows below give T cell receptor beta chains drawn from one sample of a study of T cell responses to AZD1222 COVID-19 vaccine. Data came from immunoSEQ multiplex PCR; TCRdb stores just in-frame clones and leaves some out. The table includes roughly 100,000 clones, more than 85% detected once. Sequenced material: peripheral blood, taken on day 0 of AZD1222 vaccination. The receptors here all came from an adult in good health. The CDR3 runs from the conserved cysteine through the conserved F or W. A D gene is named only where the DNA matches it firmly. A clone size is listed for some rows: how often the clone was seen (once, few, many), or a class if it is expanded.

CDR3nt	CDR3aa	d_gene	abundance	v_gene	j_gene
TGTGCCACGAGGACTAGCGGGACCCACAATGAGCAGTTCTTC	CATRTSGTHNEQFF	TRBD2	NA	TRBV6-4	TRBJ2-1
TGTGCCAGCAGAGGAGACCGGGACAGCTATGGCTACACCTTC	CASRGDRDSYGYTF	TRBD1	NA	TRBV4-2	TRBJ1-2
TGTGCCAGCAGCTTAGGATCCGGTTCCTACAATGAGCAGTTCTTC	CASSLGSGSYNEQFF	NA	NA	TRBV11-2	TRBJ2-1
TGTGCCAGCAGCCAAGATTATGGGGACAGGGGACAAAAACTGTTTTTT	CASSQDYGDRGQKLFF	TRBD1	NA	TRBV4-2	TRBJ1-4
TGTGCCAGCATGAGTACTGGAAACACCATATATTTT	CASMSTGNTIYF	NA	few	TRBV2	TRBJ1-3
TGTGCCAGCTATGACAGTAATAATGGTGAAAAACTGTTTTTT	CASYDSNNGEKLFF	NA	NA	TRBV2	TRBJ1-4
TGTGCCAGCAGTTATACAGGGGGAGGCCAGCCCCAGCATTTT	CASSYTGGGQPQHF	TRBD1	NA	TRBV6-6	TRBJ1-5
TGTGCCAGCAGTTACTTCGGGAGCACTGAAGCTTTCTTT	CASSYFGSTEAFF	NA	NA	TRBV6-5	TRBJ1-1
TGTGCCAGCAGCCCGGTTGGCGTGGCAGGACTTATAGCCAAAAACATTCAGTACTTC	CASSPVGVAGLIAKNIQYF	NA	NA	TRBV7-6	TRBJ2-4
TGCGCCAGCAGCCCGGGACTAGCGGTGATCCAAGAGACCCAGTACTTC	CASSPGLAVIQETQYF	TRBD2	NA	TRBV5-1	TRBJ2-5
TGTGCTAGTGGTTTGCGACTAGTAAAAGGAGATACGCAGTATTTT	CASGLRLVKGDTQYF	NA	NA	TRBV12-5	TRBJ2-3
TGTGCCAGCAGTTTCAGGCCACGGAGAGGTATACTGTTTTTT	CASSFRPRRGILFF	NA	NA	TRBV28	TRBJ1-4
TGCGCCAGCAACAACATCGGACCAGTGAACACCGGGGAGCTGTTTTTT	CASNNIGPVNTGELFF	NA	NA	TRBV23-1	TRBJ2-2
TGTGCCAGCTGCCGTGGGGATTTCTACAATGAGCAGTTCTTC	CASCRGDFYNEQFF	NA	NA	TRBV28	TRBJ2-1
TGTGCCAGCAGTTCCGATGGGACGGGGAACATTCAGTACTTC	CASSSDGTGNIQYF	NA	NA	TRBV6-5	TRBJ2-4
TGTGCCAGCAGCGCGGACAGGTTCGGATATTCACCCCTCCACTTT	CASSADRFGYSPLHF	TRBD1	NA	TRBV9	TRBJ1-6
TGTGCCAGCAGTTTAAGTCTCTCCAGCTCCTACGAGCAGTACTTC	CASSLSLSSSYEQYF	NA	NA	TRBV27	TRBJ2-7
TGCGCCAGCAGTGAGTCGGGGCTAGCGGGAGGGCCGAGCTCCTACAATGAGCAGTTCTTC	CASSESGLAGGPSSYNEQFF	TRBD2	NA	TRBV10-1	TRBJ2-1
TGTGCCAGCAGTGAAGAGACTGAAGCTTTCTTT	CASSEETEAFF	NA	NA	TRBV6-1	TRBJ1-1
TGTGCCAGCGGCAAGGGACACCTGAACACTGAAGCTTTCTTT	CASGKGHLNTEAFF	NA	NA	TRBV6-5	TRBJ1-1
TGTGCCAGCAGCCTCAACTCCGGGACAGGGGGCTATGAGCAGTTCTTC	CASSLNSGTGGYEQFF	TRBD1	NA	TRBV7-8	TRBJ2-1
TGCGCCAGCAGCTTGATGGCTGGCGGCCAAGAGACCCAGTACTTC	CASSLMAGGQETQYF	NA	once	TRBV5-1	TRBJ2-5
TGTGCCGTTAGGGTAGTGATTAACACTGAAGCTTTCTTT	CAVRVVINTEAFF	NA	NA	TRBV6-6	TRBJ1-1
TGTGCCAGCAGTGAGGACAGACCTTACGAGCAGTACTTC	CASSEDRPYEQYF	NA	NA	TRBV2	TRBJ2-7
TGTGCCAGCAATTTAGACAGGGAAAGATCCGAGCAGTACTTC	CASNLDRERSEQYF	TRBD1	NA	TRBV2	TRBJ2-7
TGTGCCAGCAGTTACTTTTCTAGCGAGCTCAATGAGCAGTTCTTC	CASSYFSSELNEQFF	NA	NA	TRBV27	TRBJ2-1
TGTGCCAGCAGTGACCCCGGACAGCGAGACGGGGAGCTGTTTTTT	CASSDPGQRDGELFF	NA	NA	TRBV25-1	TRBJ2-2
TGTGCCAGCAGCGTAGGGAGGGCATCCTGGAGCTCTGGAAACACCATATATTTT	CASSVGRASWSSGNTIYF	NA	NA	TRBV9	TRBJ1-3
TGTGCCAGCAACTTCCTAAATTCACCCCTCCACTTT	CASNFLNSPLHF	NA	NA	TRBV6-6	TRBJ1-6
TGTGCCAGCAGTAGTAGCGGGGAGACCCAGTACTTC	CASSSSGETQYF	TRBD2	NA	TRBV12-3/TRBV12-4	TRBJ2-5
TGTGCCAGCAGCTCATTTAGGGAGAAGGAGACCCAGTACTTC	CASSSFREKETQYF	NA	once	TRBV5-4	TRBJ2-5
TGTGCCAGCAGCTTAGACGACAGGGTCTCGCAGTATTTT	CASSLDDRVSQYF	TRBD1	NA	TRBV7-9	TRBJ2-3
TGTGCCAGTAGCCTGACAGGGAATCAGCCCCAGCATTTT	CASSLTGNQPQHF	TRBD1	NA	TRBV19	TRBJ1-5
TGTGCCAGCAGCCCCGCCCAGACAGGGGTCACCTTC	CASSPAQTGVTF	TRBD1	NA	TRBV7-9	TRBJ1-2
TGTGCCAGCAGCTTGTTAGCCCCCCAAGAGACCCAGTACTTC	CASSLLAPQETQYF	NA	NA	TRBV5-5	TRBJ2-5
TGCAGCGCCGGGACTAGACAAGATACGCAGTATTTT	CSAGTRQDTQYF	TRBD2	NA	TRBV29-1	TRBJ2-3
TGTGCCAGCAGCGTAGTTCCGACTGAGCAGTTCTTC	CASSVVPTEQFF	NA	NA	TRBV9	TRBJ2-1
TGTGCCAGCAGCTTAGGCCCTGGGGGCGCTAGCGCGTACAATGAGCAGTTCTTC	CASSLGPGGASAYNEQFF	NA	NA	TRBV7-3	TRBJ2-1
TGTGCCAGCAGCCCGCGGACAGGGAGTAGCAATCAGCCCCAGCATTTT	CASSPRTGSSNQPQHF	TRBD1	NA	TRBV7-2	TRBJ1-5
TGTGCCAGCAGTTTATCGGGCACCATAGTCGGTGAGCAGTTCTTC	CASSLSGTIVGEQFF	NA	NA	TRBV27	TRBJ2-1
TGTGCCAGCAGCTTAGGGACAGCTGTCTCCTACGAGCAGTACTTC	CASSLGTAVSYEQYF	NA	NA	TRBV11-2	TRBJ2-7
TGTGCCACCAGCAGAGTGTTCAGCCAGCAAGAGACCCAGTACTTC	CATSRVFSQQETQYF	NA	once	TRBV15	TRBJ2-5
TGTGCCAGCAGACCGGACTTCAGCTCCTACAATGAGCAGTTCTTC	CASRPDFSSYNEQFF	NA	NA	TRBV5-4	TRBJ2-1
TGTGCCAGCAGCCCCGGCGGGGGTTCCTACGAGCAGTACTTC	CASSPGGGSYEQYF	TRBD2	NA	TRBV5-4	TRBJ2-7
TGTGCCAGCAGGGCGAGGACTAGCGGGAGGGAAGAGCAGTTCTTC	CASRARTSGREEQFF	TRBD2	once	TRBV4-2	TRBJ2-1
TGCAGTGCGAAAGAGCTGGATGAGCAGTTCTTC	CSAKELDEQFF	NA	NA	TRBV20-1	TRBJ2-1
TGTGCCAGCAGCTCGTCCCGGGACGGGGAGACCCAGTACTTC	CASSSSRDGETQYF	NA	NA	TRBV7-2	TRBJ2-5
TGTGCCAGCAGCGTAGGAGTACGAGGAGAGACCCAGTACTTC	CASSVGVRGETQYF	NA	NA	TRBV9	TRBJ2-5
TGTGCCAGCAGCTTGGGTCCGGCGGGCACTGAAGCTTTCTTT	CASSLGPAGTEAFF	NA	NA	TRBV7-3	TRBJ1-1
TGTGCCAGCAGCTCCAGAGAGAACACCGGGGAGCTGTTTTTT	CASSSRENTGELFF	NA	NA	TRBV2	TRBJ2-2
TGTGCCAGCAGCCAAGGGGTAGCGGGGAAAGAGACCCAGTACTTC	CASSQGVAGKETQYF	TRBD2	NA	TRBV3-1/TRBV3-2	TRBJ2-5
TGTGCCATCAGTGACAACCGGGACCCTAATTCACCCCTCCACTTT	CAISDNRDPNSPLHF	NA	NA	TRBV10-3	TRBJ1-6
TGTGCCAGCAGCTTAGACGGACGCTCTGGAAACACCATATATTTT	CASSLDGRSGNTIYF	NA	NA	TRBV7-9	TRBJ1-3
TGTGCCAGCTCTCGAGGGGACAGACAGTCCTACGAGCAGTACTTC	CASSRGDRQSYEQYF	TRBD1	NA	TRBV27	TRBJ2-7
TGCGCCAGCAGTGTTTCAGGGTTGGAGAAGAACTATGGCTACACCTTC	CASSVSGLEKNYGYTF	NA	few	TRBV10-2	TRBJ1-2
TGTGCCAGCAGTCCCTCCTACAGGGGATATAATTCACCCCTCCACTTT	CASSPSYRGYNSPLHF	TRBD1	NA	TRBV28	TRBJ1-6
TGCGCCAGCAGCTTGGCCCCTCGGACCAAGGGCGGTGAGCAGTTCTTC	CASSLAPRTKGGEQFF	NA	NA	TRBV5-1	TRBJ2-1
TGTGCCAGCAGTTACCGGGCGAACTATGGCTACACCTTC	CASSYRANYGYTF	NA	NA	TRBV6-5	TRBJ1-2
TGTGCCAGCAGCTCGGATAGAAGCTACGAGCAGTACTTC	CASSSDRSYEQYF	NA	NA	TRBV5-4	TRBJ2-7
TGTGCCAGCAGCCGGACCCATATTGGGTCGGCTGGCTACACCTTC	CASSRTHIGSAGYTF	NA	once	TRBV6-5	TRBJ1-2